This T cell receptor (beta chain) stems from a study of T cell responses to AZD1222 COVID-19 vaccine. Study-level findings and limits: Clonal diversity was possibly underestimated, and the donors were mostly white British, with more females. Reportedly, nearly half of unique spike TCRs recognized epitopes outside B.1.351/B.1.1.7 mutations. Vaccine-related CD4 TCRs covered spike, predominating at 160-218 and 743-854.

Data came from immunoSEQ multiplex PCR; TCRdb stores just in-frame clones and leaves some out. The table records approximately 110,000 clones, around nine tenths of them present only once. A note on this clone: Its antigen is not known.

This CDR3 comprises 16 residues. CDR1 is MGHRA, CDR2 YSYEKL, per germline. Trimming took 2 bases from V and 6 from J, leaving 19 bases between them. V gene TRBV4-1 combines with J gene TRBJ1-1; a possible D gene is TRBD1 (5 bases). The sequence was collected from an adult in good health. The sample consisted of peripheral blood, taken on day 0 of AZD1222 vaccination. The CDR3, as DNA: TGCGCCAGCAGCCAACTTGCGTGGGGGGGTTCCCCTGAAGCTTTCTTT. This encodes CASSQLAWGGSPEAFF.